This T cell receptor beta chain was sequenced during a study of metastatic and nonmetastatic thyroid tumors. Study at large: Peripheral blood and tumor or nodule samples from malignant and benign thyroid patients were compared.

Thyroid surgery was performed in patients who had received no treatment beforehand. Per the original methods: What underpinned the distant-metastasis classifier for papillary thyroid cancer was the set of CDR3 differences across clinicopathological groups. With MiXCR, TCRdb called clones anew from the PCR reads. TCRdb assigned the V and J calls; the authors' analysis was not used. The data contain about 40,000 clones, approximately 15% of them seen just once; the ten biggest clones take up 3.5% to 4%. Findings and limits, study-wide: For both blood and tumor, malignant thyroid tumors reportedly showed significantly higher TCR beta diversity than benign nodules did.

Trimming pared 1 base from V and 5 bases from J, leaving 15 bases between. This CDR3 region has 15 residues. The germline V gene has CDR1 DFQATT and CDR2 SNEGSKA (reference sequence). In its sample, this clone was seen many times. Its target is unknown. The chain has TRBV20-1 and TRBJ1-5; D gene unclear. The clonotype comes from a female donor with papillary thyroid cancer or a benign thyroid nodule (not recorded which). Some clones in this sample may be carry-over from other donors' samples. Sequenced sample: blood. CDR3 residues: CSARGAGRQHQPQHF. The CDR3 nucleotides are TGCAGTGCTAGAGGTGCCGGGCGGCAGCATCAGCCCCAGCATTTT.